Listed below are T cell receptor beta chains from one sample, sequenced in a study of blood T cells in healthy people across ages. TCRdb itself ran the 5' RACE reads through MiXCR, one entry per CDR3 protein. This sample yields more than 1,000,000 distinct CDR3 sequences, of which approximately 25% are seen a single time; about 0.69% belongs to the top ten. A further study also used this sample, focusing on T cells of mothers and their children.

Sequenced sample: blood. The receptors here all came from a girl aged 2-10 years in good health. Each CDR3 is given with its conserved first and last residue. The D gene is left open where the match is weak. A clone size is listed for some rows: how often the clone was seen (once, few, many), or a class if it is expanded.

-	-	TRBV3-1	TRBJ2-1	CASSRGYKSPLGQFF	TGTGCCAGCAGCCGAGGTTACAAGAGCCCTTTAGGGCAGTTCTTC
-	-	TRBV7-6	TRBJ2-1	CASSLADASSYNEQFF	TGTGCCAGCAGCTTAGCAGACGCGTCCTCCTACAATGAGCAGTTCTTC
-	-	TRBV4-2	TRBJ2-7	CASSQVGGTLGEQYF	TGTGCCAGCAGCCAAGTGGGTGGGACCTTGGGGGAGCAGTACTTC
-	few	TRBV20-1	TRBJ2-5	CSVPPSLALRETQYF	TGCAGTGTCCCGCCTTCGTTGGCCTTAAGAGAGACCCAGTACTTC
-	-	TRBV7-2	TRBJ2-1	CASSPDLTYEQFF	TGTGCCAGCAGCCCAGACCTAACGTATGAGCAGTTCTTC
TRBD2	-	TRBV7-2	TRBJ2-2	CASSRRLARINTGELFF	TGTGCCAGCAGCCGCCGACTAGCGAGAATCAACACCGGGGAGCTGTTTTTT
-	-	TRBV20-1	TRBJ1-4	CSASSREGNEKLFF	TGCAGTGCTTCCTCCAGGGAGGGTAATGAAAAACTGTTTTTT
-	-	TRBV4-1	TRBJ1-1	CASSPGIGVTEAFF	TGCGCCAGCAGCCCAGGGATAGGAGTCACTGAAGCTTTCTTT
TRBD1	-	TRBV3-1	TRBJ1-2	CASSQGQGDLRGYTF	TGTGCCAGCAGCCAAGGGCAGGGGGACCTGAGAGGCTACACCTTC
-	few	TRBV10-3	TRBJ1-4	CAPILRAGGDVNEKLFF	TGTGCCCCAATTCTAAGGGCTGGTGGCGACGTGAATGAAAAACTGTTTTTT